Listed here is a single T cell receptor (beta chain). Its cognate antigen is unknown. This entry is derived from a study of molecular identifiers for immune sequencing clone quantification. Study at large: Replicate experiments divided RNA from around 20,000 or 100,000 naive CD8 cells into five parts and sequenced four.

The CDR3 has 13 amino acids. V lost 4 bases to trimming and J lost 9 bases, with 15 bases between them. In germline, CDR1 is LGHDT, CDR2 YNNKEL (reference sequence). MiXCR, run by TCRdb on the PCR reads, gives a single entry per CDR3 protein. Of hundreds of thousands of distinct CDR3 sequences listed, about 22% are singletons. Findings and limits, study-wide: Among 850,000 to 1,000,000 naive cells, spiked Jurkat TCR RNA from a single cell was reportedly detectable.

The sorting of naive CD8 T cells used the CD8+CD4-CCR7+CD45RA+ phenotype. Sequences were obtained from naive CD8+ T cells from blood, with Jurkat cell RNA spiked in. Subset meaning: FACS-sorted CD8+CD4-CCR7+CD45RA+ naive T cells. The chain combines TRBV3-1 with TRBJ2-5, with D possibly TRBD2 on 6 matching bases. This sequence was found in a human donor in good health. Some libraries in this study had Jurkat cell RNA spiked in. In DNA, the CDR3 is TGTGCCAGCAGCCCCGACTGGGAGGAGCCCCAGTACTTC. Amino acid sequence: CASSPDWEEPQYF.